This entry lists 3 T cell receptor beta chains sequenced from one sample in a study of OX40 agonist ivuxolimab in advanced cancers. Measured with immunoSEQ multiplex PCR; TCRdb has only the in-frame clones, and not every one. The profile shows about 43,000 clones, approximately 91% of them singletons. The specimen was CD4+ or CD8+ T cells sorted from blood, collected in a trial of the OX40 agonist ivuxolimab. The receptors shown here come from an adult with an advanced solid tumor such as melanoma, head and neck, liver or kidney cancer.

The chain has TRBV4-1 and TRBJ2-1; D might be TRBD2 (6 bases). The V and J ends lost 7 bases and 9 bases respectively, with 19 bases between them. Germline loops: CDR1 MGHRA, CDR2 YSYEKL. The CDR3 has 14 amino acids. CDR3 sequence: CASTMTSLGGEQFF. DNA of the CDR3: TGCGCCAGCACCATGACTAGTTTGGGGGGTGAGCAGTTCTTC.

The chain carries TRBV5-8 and TRBJ1-1; D is undetermined. This CDR3 is built from 14 residues. Germline CDR1 is SGHTS and CDR2 is YDEGEE. The V end was cut by 0 bases, the J end by 7 bases, with 13 bases between. CDR3 nucleotides: TGTGCCAGCAGCTTGGACGAATTAACGGTTGAAGCTTTCTTT. Its translation: CASSLDELTVEAFF.

CDR3 loop: CASTLGLWEPQHF. The DNA of the CDR3 is TGTGCCAGTACTCTTGGGCTCTGGGAGCCCCAGCATTTT. The V and J genes are TRBV19 and TRBJ1-5; D uncertain. Germline CDR1 and CDR2: LNHDA and SQIVND (reference sequence). This CDR3 is built from 13 residues. Trimming left V 7 bases short and J 8 bases short, with 15 bases between.